This T cell receptor (beta chain) derives from a study of cytomegalovirus exposure and HLA in healthy donors. Overall study findings and caveats: A later analysis by the authors found several of the most significant clusters apparently linked to common viral pathogens. A later analysis showed that HLA-associated TCR beta chains had undergone more clonal expansion than equally common others. A later analysis linked a missense DCLRE1C variant to TCR beta V- and J-gene trimming. Associated with cytomegalovirus, according to the listing, were 164 TCR beta chains.

Note on this clone: The antigen is unknown.

This CDR3 has 13 residues. V lost 0 bases, J lost 9 bases, and 2 bases stayed unmatched. The germline V gene encodes CDR1 SGHRS and CDR2 YFSETQ. PCR amplification relied on 60 Vbeta primers (plus 13 Jbeta primers). TCRdb's copy holds only in-frame clones and misses some; the assay was immunoSEQ multiplex PCR. The table includes fewer than 150,000 clones, around three quarters detected once. This receptor was taken from a man aged 25-40 years in good health and CMV-seronegative. Sample: PBMCs. The V and J genes are TRBV5-1 and TRBJ2-1, with 8 nucleotides matching TRBD2. DNA of the CDR3: TGCGCCAGCAGCTTGGGGGCGGGAGGTGAGCAGTTCTTC. Its protein product is CASSLGAGGEQFF.